A single sample is the source of the 24 T cell receptor beta chains below, sequenced in a study of cytomegalovirus exposure and HLA in healthy donors. 60 Vbeta and 13 Jbeta primers were used in PCR. Repertoires were generated with immunoSEQ multiplex PCR, while TCRdb's copy carries only in-frame clones and drops some. The sample records about 200,000 clones, around 73% being singletons. Source material: PBMCs. The receptor source for this set is a woman between 25 and 40 years old in good health and CMV-seropositive.

The chain has TRBV7-3 and TRBJ2-2; TRBD2 matches 9 bases. This CDR3 is built from 15 residues. Germline values: CDR1 SGHTA, CDR2 FQGTGA. Unmatched junction bases numbered 5, after V lost 2 bases and J lost 7 bases. CDR3 bases: TGTGCCAGCAGCTTAGGTCTAGCGGGGATCGGGGAGCTGTTTTTT. Amino acid sequence: CASSLGLAGIGELFF.

The chain recombines TRBV19 with TRBJ2-7, with a possible D match to TRBD2 (5 bases). Germline lookup yields CDR1 LNHDA and CDR2 SQIVND (reference sequence). This CDR3 spans 15 amino acids. Trimming took 4 bases from V and 3 from J, leaving 16 bases between them. CDR3 loop: CASSTSGSLNYEQYF. CDR3 DNA sequence: TGTGCCAGTAGTACCAGCGGATCCTTAAACTACGAGCAGTACTTC.

The gene calls are TRBV7-2 and TRBJ2-1, with a possible D match to TRBD2 (5 bases). Germline V gives CDR1 SGHTA, CDR2 FQGNSA. The V end lost 0 bases, the J end lost 3 bases, and 24 bases lay between the germline ends. This CDR3 region has 20 residues. The DNA of the CDR3 is TGTGCCAGCAGCTTAGCGGGCGGGCCGCACCGAGGAGGCTTCTACAATGAGCAGTTCTTC. Protein sequence: CASSLAGGPHRGGFYNEQFF.

The chain combines TRBV4-2 with TRBJ2-3; 10 nucleotides agree with TRBD2. Germline trimming cut 0 bases from V and 6 bases from J; bases unmatched to any gene: 6. CDR1 is LGHNA, CDR2 YNFKEQ, per germline. CDR3 size: 16 residues. The CDR3 spells CASSQEASGGADTQYF. CDR3 DNA sequence: TGTGCCAGCAGCCAAGAAGCCAGCGGGGGGGCTGATACGCAGTATTTT.

The chain employs TRBV29-1 and TRBJ2-7; 8 bases fit TRBD1. Germline CDR1 is SQVTM and CDR2 is ANQGSEA. V shed 5 bases, J shed 3 bases, and the junction held 12 bases outside the gene matches. This CDR3 is built from 15 residues. In DNA form, the CDR3 reads TGCAGCGTTAGAGACAGGGGTCAGGGTGACTACGAGCAGTACTTC. Amino acids: CSVRDRGQGDYEQYF.

This clone was detected a few times. This sequence joins TRBV7-2 and TRBJ1-6; no clear D. From germline, CDR1 is SGHTA and CDR2 FQGNSA. The CDR3 is 17 amino acids. The V and J ends lost 1 base and 10 bases respectively, with 20 bases between them. Here the CDR3 DNA reads TGTGCCAGCAGCTTAGGGGGTGCCGGGAGGAGTTACTCACCCCTCCACTTT. Translation: CASSLGGAGRSYSPLHF.

The gene calls are TRBV4-2 and TRBJ2-7; TRBD1 is a possible D gene (6 bases). Germline V gives CDR1 LGHNA, CDR2 YNFKEQ. The CDR3 runs 16 residues. V was shortened by 0 bases and J by 0 bases, with 12 bases between the two germline ends. The CDR3 loop reads CASSQEYRVSSYEQYF. Written as DNA, the CDR3 is TGTGCCAGCAGCCAAGAATACAGGGTAAGCTCCTACGAGCAGTACTTC.

This clone was seen just once. This chain links TRBV5-1 with TRBJ2-7; 8 nucleotides match TRBD2. CDR3 length equals 15 residues. V was clipped by 4 bases and J by 4 bases; unmatched bases: 10. Germline lookup yields CDR1 SGHRS and CDR2 YFSETQ. The CDR3 here is CASSRGAGGRYEQYF. CDR3 DNA: TGCGCCAGCAGCCGAGGGGCGGGGGGCCGTTACGAGCAGTACTTC.

The gene calls are TRBV5-1 and TRBJ2-7, with a weak D call TRBD1 (5 bases). This CDR3 is built from 15 residues. CDR1 and CDR2 from the germline V gene are SGHRS and YFSETQ. Trimming removed 0 bases from V and 5 bases from J, with 15 bases in between. The CDR3: CASSLDQPGSHEQYF. The CDR3 DNA reads TGCGCCAGCAGCTTGGATCAGCCAGGGTCGCACGAGCAGTACTTC.

V usage is TRBV7-8 and J usage is TRBJ2-7; tentative D call: TRBD1 (5 bases). The CDR3 runs to 14 residues. Trimming took 5 bases from V and 2 from J, leaving 13 bases between them. Germline loops: CDR1 SGHVS, CDR2 FQNEAQ. The CDR3, as DNA: TGTGCCAGCAGCCCAGGGTCTGGGACCTACGAGCAGTACTTC. The encoded protein is CASSPGSGTYEQYF.

The chain is built from TRBV7-6 and TRBJ2-3, with 9 bases fitting TRBD2. Germline CDR1 reads SGHVS; CDR2 reads FNYEAQ. There are 16 residues in the CDR3. V dropped 6 bases and J dropped 1; count of bases not matched to a gene: 8. The CDR3 loop reads CASSPRGGLRTDTQYF. In DNA form, the CDR3 reads TGTGCCAGCAGTCCGCGGGGGGGACTGCGCACAGATACGCAGTATTTT.

This clone turned up a few times. CDR3 nucleotide sequence: TGTGCCAGCAGAAGAGCTACTAATGAAAAACTGTTTTTT. Amino acid sequence: CASRRATNEKLFF. V gene TRBV7-8 combines with J gene TRBJ1-4; D gene uncertain. From germline, CDR1 is SGHVS and CDR2 FQNEAQ. The CDR3 spans 13 residues. V lost 6 bases, J lost 2 bases, and 7 bases lay in between.

This rearrangement joins TRBV27 to TRBJ2-7; 7 bases are a match to TRBD2. This CDR3 has 16 amino acids. CDR1 is MNHEY, CDR2 SMNVEV, per germline (reference sequence). V lost 2 bases, J lost 3 bases, and 10 bases stayed unmatched. Here the CDR3 DNA reads TGTGCCAGCAGTTTAGGGGTTCCGGGACTAAACTACGAGCAGTACTTC. This codes for CASSLGVPGLNYEQYF.

This clone showed up just a few times. V is TRBV9 and J is TRBJ2-7, with 9 positions matching TRBD1. Germline V lookup: CDR1 SGDLS, CDR2 YYNGEE. The CDR3 runs 17 residues. The J segment lost 5 bases and the V segment lost 4 bases, leaving 16 bases of the junction unmatched. The CDR3 loop is CASSPHQPGTGSDEQYF. The CDR3 DNA reads as TGTGCCAGCAGCCCCCACCAACCAGGGACAGGGTCGGACGAGCAGTACTTC.

This chain connects TRBV28 to TRBJ2-6; 7 nucleotides line up with TRBD1. The CDR3 has 17 amino acids. Germline CDR1 is MDHEN and CDR2 is SYDVKM. Unmatched junction bases numbered 8, after V lost 6 bases and J lost 0 bases. The CDR3 sequence is CASRPQQGLSGANVLTF. Here the CDR3 DNA reads TGTGCCAGCAGACCACAACAGGGGCTCTCTGGGGCCAACGTCCTGACTTTC.

The chain carries TRBV29-1 and TRBJ2-1; D possibly corresponds to TRBD1 (5 bases). V gave up 3 bases and J gave up 4 bases, with 10 bases separating them. This CDR3 region has 13 residues. CDR1 and CDR2 (germline): SQVTM, ANQGSEA. CDR3 region: CSVDLQVYNEQFF. CDR3 in DNA: TGCAGCGTTGATCTACAGGTTTACAATGAGCAGTTCTTC.

This chain uses TRBV7-8 with TRBJ1-4; D is possibly TRBD1 (5 bases). CDR3 length equals 16 residues. Germline V CDR1 and CDR2: SGHVS, FQNEAQ. Trimming stripped 2 bases from V and 7 bases from J, with 17 bases between. In DNA, the CDR3 is TGTGCCAGCAGCTTATTGGGGCGGCAGTCAAGTGAAAAACTGTTTTTT. Translated, it gives CASSLLGRQSSEKLFF.

V usage is TRBV6-4 and J usage is TRBJ2-2, with D possibly being TRBD1 (6 bases). CDR1 MRHNA and CDR2 SNTAGT come from the germline V gene. V dropped 6 bases and J dropped 0 bases, with 11 bases sitting between them. The CDR3 is 15 amino acids. The CDR3, as DNA: TGTGCCAGCAGCCGAGACAGGACGAACACCGGGGAGCTGTTTTTT. Its protein is CASSRDRTNTGELFF.

This clone was counted a single time. The chain couples TRBV19 to TRBJ2-7; possibly TRBD2 for D (5 bases). The CDR3 sequence is 15 residues long. Germline V gene sequence: CDR1 LNHDA, CDR2 SQIVND (reference sequence). Trimming cost V 4 bases and J 3 bases, with 16 bases left between them. The CDR3, as DNA: TGTGCCAGTAGTAGCGTAGCCAGCGGACTCTACGAGCAGTACTTC. Protein sequence: CASSSVASGLYEQYF.

The chain combines TRBV7-6 with TRBJ1-1, with 7 nucleotides matching TRBD1. J gave up 2 bases and V 6 bases, and 9 bases lay outside the gene matches. From germline, CDR1 is SGHVS and CDR2 FNYEAQ. The CDR3 has 15 amino acids. This CDR3 reads CASSPGQTPNTEAFF. Written as DNA, the CDR3 is TGTGCCAGCAGTCCGGGACAGACACCAAACACTGAAGCTTTCTTT. The complete variable domain, with remaining parts taken from reference TRBV7-6 and TRBJ1-1, reads GAGVSQSPRYKVTKRGQDVALRCDPISGHVSLYWYRQALGQGPEFLTYFNYEAQQDKSGLPNDRFSAERPEGSISTLTIQRTEQRDSAMYRCASSPGQTPNTEAFFGQGTRLTVV.

The chain joins TRBV29-1 to TRBJ1-2; D call uncertain. Per the germline V gene, CDR1 is SQVTM and CDR2 is ANQGSEA. CDR3 length: 11 amino acids. The CDR3 sequence is CILGSDYGYTF. Written as DNA, the CDR3 is TGCATCCTCGGGTCAGACTATGGCTACACCTTC.

The V and J genes are TRBV7-9 and TRBJ2-3; 8 positions match TRBD1. In germline, CDR1 is SEHNR, CDR2 FQNEAQ (reference sequence). This CDR3 has 16 residues. Germline trimming cut 4 bases from V and 2 bases from J; bases unmatched to any gene: 8. CDR3 in DNA: TGTGCCAGCAGCTCGAAGGCAGGGGGCTTCACAGATACGCAGTATTTT. Translation: CASSSKAGGFTDTQYF.

The rearrangement uses TRBV6-5 and TRBJ1-2; possibly TRBD1 for D (6 bases). V was trimmed by 5 bases and J by 6 bases, leaving 16 bases between them. Germline V gene data show CDR1 as MNHEY and CDR2 as SVGAGI. The CDR3 contains 14 residues. The CDR3 nucleotides are TGTGCCAGCAGTCCAAGGGTAGGGGGTAATGGCTACACCTTC. It specifies CASSPRVGGNGYTF.

V usage is TRBV28 and J usage is TRBJ2-4, with a weak D call TRBD2 (5 bases). Germline CDR1 is MDHEN and CDR2 is SYDVKM. V was pared by 6 bases and J by 8 bases, with 11 bases between. This CDR3 spans 12 amino acids. The CDR3 DNA is TGTGCCAGCAGAGTAACCGGGGACATTCAGTACTTC. Amino acids: CASRVTGDIQYF.